This record concerns one T cell receptor beta chain sequence. Data came from immunoSEQ multiplex PCR; TCRdb stores just in-frame clones and leaves some out. The sample holds about 85,000 clones, about 86% seen once. The record originates from a study of OX40 agonist ivuxolimab in advanced cancers. Germline V gene lookup returns CDR1 SNHLY and CDR2 FYNNEI. The length of the CDR3 is 18 residues. Unmatched junction bases numbered 16, after V lost 4 bases and J lost 2 bases. This material consisted of CD4+ or CD8+ T cells sorted from blood, taken in a trial of the OX40 agonist ivuxolimab. This TCR was recovered from an adult with an advanced solid tumor such as melanoma, head and neck, liver or kidney cancer. V and J are TRBV2 and TRBJ2-5, with TRBD2 matching 7 bases. In nucleotides, the CDR3 is TGTGCCAGCAGTGTACCCGCCGGTGGCGGGGGAAATCAAGAGACCCAGTACTTC. Protein: CASSVPAGGGGNQETQYF.